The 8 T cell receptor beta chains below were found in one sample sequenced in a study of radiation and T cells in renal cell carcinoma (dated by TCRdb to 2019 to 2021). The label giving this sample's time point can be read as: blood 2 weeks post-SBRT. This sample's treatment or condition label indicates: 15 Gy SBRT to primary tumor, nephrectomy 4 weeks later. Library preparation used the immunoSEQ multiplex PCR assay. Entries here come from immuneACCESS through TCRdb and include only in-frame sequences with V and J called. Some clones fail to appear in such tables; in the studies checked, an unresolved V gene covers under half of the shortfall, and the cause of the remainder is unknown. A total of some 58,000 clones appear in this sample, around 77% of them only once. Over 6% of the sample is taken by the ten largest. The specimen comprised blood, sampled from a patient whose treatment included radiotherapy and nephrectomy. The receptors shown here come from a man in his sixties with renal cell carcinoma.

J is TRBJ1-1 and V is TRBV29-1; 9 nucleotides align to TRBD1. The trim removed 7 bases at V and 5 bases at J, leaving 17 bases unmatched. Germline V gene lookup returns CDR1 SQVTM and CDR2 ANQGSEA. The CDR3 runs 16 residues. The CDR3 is CSALFSGTGLVTEAFF. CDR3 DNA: TGCAGCGCCCTGTTTTCCGGGACAGGGTTGGTGACTGAAGCTTTCTTT. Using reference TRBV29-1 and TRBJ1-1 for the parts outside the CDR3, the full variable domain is SAVISQKPSRDICQRGTSLTIQCQVDSQVTMMFWYRQQPGQSLTLIATANQGSEATYESGFVIDKFPISRPNLTFSTLTVSNMSPEDSSIYLCSALFSGTGLVTEAFFGQGTRLTVV.

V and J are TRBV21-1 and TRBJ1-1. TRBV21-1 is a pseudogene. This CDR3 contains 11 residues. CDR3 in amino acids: CASSKNTEAFF. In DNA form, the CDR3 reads TGTGCCAGCAGCAAAAATACTGAAGCTTTCTTT.

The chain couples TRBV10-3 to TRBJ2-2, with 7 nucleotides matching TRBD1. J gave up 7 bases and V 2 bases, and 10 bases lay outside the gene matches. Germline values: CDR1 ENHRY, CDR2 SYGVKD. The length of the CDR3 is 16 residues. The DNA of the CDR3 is TGTGCCATCAGTGAGAGGGAGAGGGGGCATAGCGGGGAGCTGTTTTTT. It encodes CAISERERGHSGELFF.

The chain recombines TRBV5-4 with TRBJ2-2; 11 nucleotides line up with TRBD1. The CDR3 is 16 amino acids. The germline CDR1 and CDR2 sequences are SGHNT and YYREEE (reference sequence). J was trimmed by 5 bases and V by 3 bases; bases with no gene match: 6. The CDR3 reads CASSSPGQGATGELFF. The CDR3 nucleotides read TGTGCCAGCAGCTCCCCCGGACAGGGGGCTACCGGGGAGCTGTTTTTT.

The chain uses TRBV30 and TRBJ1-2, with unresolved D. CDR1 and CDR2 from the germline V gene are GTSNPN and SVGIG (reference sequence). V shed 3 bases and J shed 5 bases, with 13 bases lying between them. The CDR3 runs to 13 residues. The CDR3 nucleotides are TGTGCCTGGAGCAAAAGAGGACGGTATGGCTACACCTTC. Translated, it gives CAWSKRGRYGYTF. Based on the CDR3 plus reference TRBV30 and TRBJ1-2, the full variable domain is SQTIHQWPATLVQPVGSPLSLECTVEGTSNPNLYWYRQAAGRGLQLLFYSVGIGQISSEVPQNLSASRPQDRQFILSSKKLLLSDSGFYLCAWSKRGRYGYTFGSGTRLTVV.

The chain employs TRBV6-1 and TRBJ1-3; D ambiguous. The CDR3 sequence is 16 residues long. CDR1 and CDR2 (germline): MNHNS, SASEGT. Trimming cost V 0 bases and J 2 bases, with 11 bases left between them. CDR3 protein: CASSEANLGTGNTIYF. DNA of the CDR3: TGTGCCAGCAGTGAAGCGAACCTGGGGACTGGAAACACCATATATTTT.

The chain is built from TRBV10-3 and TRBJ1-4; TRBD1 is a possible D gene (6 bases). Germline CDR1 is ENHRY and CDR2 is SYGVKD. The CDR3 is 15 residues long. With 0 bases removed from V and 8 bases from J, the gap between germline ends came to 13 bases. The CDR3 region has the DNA TGTGCCATCAGTGAGTCCCAGGGGAGTCGGGAAAAACTGTTTTTT. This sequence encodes CAISESQGSREKLFF.

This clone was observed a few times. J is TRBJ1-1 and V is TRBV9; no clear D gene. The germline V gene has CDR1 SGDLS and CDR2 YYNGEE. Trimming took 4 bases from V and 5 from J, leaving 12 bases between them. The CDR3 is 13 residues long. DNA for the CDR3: TGTGCCAGCAGCCCCCGTTATGGAACTGAAGCTTTCTTT. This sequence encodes CASSPRYGTEAFF.